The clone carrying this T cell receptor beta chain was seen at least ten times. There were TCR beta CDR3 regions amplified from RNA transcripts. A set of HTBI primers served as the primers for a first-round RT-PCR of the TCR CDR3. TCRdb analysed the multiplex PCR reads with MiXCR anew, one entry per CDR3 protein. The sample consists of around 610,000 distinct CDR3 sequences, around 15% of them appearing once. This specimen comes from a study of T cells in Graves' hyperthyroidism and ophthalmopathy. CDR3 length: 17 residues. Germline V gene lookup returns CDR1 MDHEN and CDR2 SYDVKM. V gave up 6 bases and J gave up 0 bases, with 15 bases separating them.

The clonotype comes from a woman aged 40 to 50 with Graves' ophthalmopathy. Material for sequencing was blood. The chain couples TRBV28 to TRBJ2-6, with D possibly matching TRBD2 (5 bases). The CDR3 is CASRPTAGSSGANVLTF. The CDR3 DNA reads TGTGCCAGCAGGCCTACGGCGGGTAGCTCTGGGGCCAACGTCCTGACTTTC.